Following are 23 T cell receptor beta chains from one sample sequenced in a study of shared clonotypes between healthy human individuals. Generated by immunoSEQ multiplex PCR, the TCRdb table keeps only in-frame clones and is missing some. The sample consists of roughly 2,500,000 clones, 93% of them appearing once. The specimen was naive CD4+ T cells from PBMCs. The subset here: CD45RA+ positively selected. Receptors were obtained from a man between 18 and 35 years old in good health. Some clones in this sample may be carry-over from other donors' samples.

As regards this clone: The sample carries other DNA sequences with the same CDR3. The chain uses TRBV27 and TRBJ2-3; unclear D gene. Germline-derived CDR1 and CDR2 are MNHEY and SMNVEV (reference sequence). The V and J ends lost 5 bases and 3 bases respectively, with 6 bases between them. The CDR3 is 12 residues long. The CDR3 bases are TGTGCCAGCAGTCTTGGGACAGATACGCAGTATTTT. Translated, it gives CASSLGTDTQYF.

This sequence joins TRBV19 and TRBJ2-3; D may be TRBD1 (5 bases). In germline, CDR1 is LNHDA, CDR2 SQIVND (reference sequence). V was cut by 6 bases and J by 5 bases, with 12 bases left in between. This CDR3 is 13 amino acids long. The CDR3 nucleotides read TGTGCCAGTAGCCCCAGGGATCTAGATACGCAGTATTTT. It specifies CASSPRDLDTQYF.

Regarding this clone: The sample has other DNA sequences that encode this CDR3 too. The J gene is TRBJ1-1, the V gene TRBV7-3, with D possibly being TRBD1 (5 bases). This CDR3 region has 14 residues. Germline loops: CDR1 SGHTA, CDR2 FQGTGA. Trimming pared 0 bases from V and 4 bases from J, leaving 9 bases between. The CDR3 DNA is TGTGCCAGCAGCTTAACGACGGGGACCACTGAAGCTTTCTTT. Translated, it gives CASSLTTGTTEAFF.

The chain has TRBV28 and TRBJ1-2; TRBD1 is a possible D gene (5 bases). CDR3 length: 15 amino acids. Trimming pared 1 base from V and 8 bases from J, leaving 17 bases between. Germline values: CDR1 MDHEN, CDR2 SYDVKM. CDR3: CASSLFFRAGRGYTF. The CDR3 DNA reads TGTGCCAGCAGTTTATTTTTCAGGGCAGGGAGAGGCTACACCTTC.

The V and J genes are TRBV28 and TRBJ2-5; 11 bases are a match to TRBD1. The CDR3 contains 14 residues. Germline V gene data show CDR1 as MDHEN and CDR2 as SYDVKM. With 5 bases clipped from V and 6 bases from J, the junction kept 5 bases outside the gene matches. The DNA for the CDR3 is TGTGCCAGCAGTCAGGGGGACAGGGGGAAGACCCAGTACTTC. Its protein is CASSQGDRGKTQYF.

As to this clone: The sample carries other DNA sequences with the same CDR3. The rearrangement uses TRBV7-3 and TRBJ2-6; D uncertain. Germline V gene lookup returns CDR1 SGHTA and CDR2 FQGTGA. The CDR3 is 13 residues long. V was trimmed by 5 bases and J by 2 bases, leaving 4 bases between them. CDR3 nucleotides: TGTGCCAGCAGCCCACCTGGGGCCAACGTCCTGACTTTC. Its translation: CASSPPGANVLTF.

This clone was observed a single time. The chain employs TRBV5-1 and TRBJ1-3, with a possible D match to TRBD1 (6 bases). The V gene's germline CDR1 is SGHRS and CDR2 YFSETQ. V was shortened by 7 bases and J by 0 bases, with 14 bases between the two germline ends. This CDR3 comprises 15 residues. The CDR3 sequence is CASRPGQSSGNTIYF. In DNA, the CDR3 is TGCGCCAGCCGCCCCGGACAGAGCTCTGGAAACACCATATATTTT.

The chain couples TRBV5-4 to TRBJ2-1; 10 bases are a match to TRBD1. CDR1 is SGHNT and CDR2 is YYREEE in the germline V gene (reference sequence). CDR3 length equals 14 residues. J lost 7 bases, V lost 4 bases, and 5 bases had no gene match. CDR3 DNA: TGTGCCAGCAGCGGCCGGACAGGGGGGAATGAGCAGTTCTTC. This sequence encodes CASSGRTGGNEQFF.

The chain couples TRBV6-1 to TRBJ2-2, with no clear D. Trimming cost V 6 bases and J 7 bases, with 12 bases left between them. CDR3 length: 13 amino acids. Looked up from germline, CDR1 is MNHNS and CDR2 is SASEGT. The CDR3 sequence is CASSPQSLGELFF. For the CDR3, the DNA is TGTGCCAGCAGCCCCCAGAGCCTCGGGGAGCTGTTTTTT.

This chain joins TRBV6-1 and TRBJ2-7, with D tentatively TRBD1 (8 bases). V was clipped by 7 bases and J by 4 bases, with 17 bases between them. This CDR3 is built from 14 residues. The germline V gene encodes CDR1 MNHNS and CDR2 SASEGT. The CDR3 reads CASNYGQGGYEQYF. Written as DNA, the CDR3 is TGTGCCAGCAACTACGGACAGGGAGGGTACGAGCAGTACTTC.

The chain uses TRBV7-9 and TRBJ2-5; 10 nucleotides agree with TRBD2. This CDR3 comprises 15 residues. Germline V gives CDR1 SEHNR, CDR2 FQNEAQ (reference sequence). V lost 1 base to trimming and J lost 3 bases; unmatched junction nucleotides: 2. Written as DNA, the CDR3 is TGTGCCAGCAGCTTAGTAGGGACTAGCGAAGAGACCCAGTACTTC. Translation gives CASSLVGTSEETQYF.

J is TRBJ2-3 and V is TRBV28, with a possible D match to TRBD2 (5 bases). CDR1 MDHEN and CDR2 SYDVKM come from the germline V gene. Trimming shortened V by 5 bases and J by 0 bases, and 12 bases separated the two germline ends. This CDR3 region has 15 residues. The CDR3 region is CASSPDYISTDTQYF. The CDR3 DNA sequence: TGTGCCAGCAGTCCTGACTACATTAGCACAGATACGCAGTATTTT.

This clone occurred once. The CDR3 DNA reads as TGTGCCAGCAGTCCACCGGACAGTACGAGAACTGAAGCTTTCTTT. Encoded protein: CASSPPDSTRTEAFF. The genes are TRBV28 and TRBJ1-1, with D tentatively TRBD1 (6 bases). V was pared by 5 bases and J by 5 bases, with 18 bases between. CDR3 length: 15 residues. Germline values: CDR1 MDHEN, CDR2 SYDVKM.

The rearrangement joins TRBV10-2 to TRBJ2-3; TRBD1 is a possible D gene (5 bases). In germline, CDR1 is WSHSY, CDR2 SAAADI. The V gene lost 5 bases and the J gene lost 0 bases, with 12 bases spanning the gap. This CDR3 comprises 15 residues. The CDR3 sequence is CASSRTGFSTDTQYF. Written as DNA, the CDR3 is TGCGCCAGCAGTCGCACAGGTTTTAGCACAGATACGCAGTATTTT.

This rearrangement joins TRBV5-1 to TRBJ1-1, with D possibly matching TRBD1 (5 bases). Between the trimmed V and J ends, which lost 7 bases and 1 base, there was a span of 14 bases. The CDR3 consists of 14 residues. Germline V CDR1 and CDR2: SGHRS, YFSETQ. The CDR3 spells CASRSGTGNTEAFF. Written as DNA, the CDR3 is TGCGCCAGCCGATCTGGGACGGGGAACACTGAAGCTTTCTTT.

The CDR3 DNA sequence: TGTGCTAGTGGTTTGTGGCCAGGGGGCTCAGCTTTCTTT. Translating gives CASGLWPGGSAFF. J is TRBJ1-1 and V is TRBV12-5, with 8 nucleotides matching TRBD1. Germline CDR1 LGHNT, CDR2 FRNRAP. This CDR3 comprises 13 residues. V shed 2 bases, J shed 10 bases, and the junction held 6 bases outside the gene matches.

V usage is TRBV27 and J usage is TRBJ2-3; either TRBD1 or TRBD2 may fit D (5 bases each). CDR3 length equals 15 residues. CDR1 MNHEY and CDR2 SMNVEV come from the germline V gene (reference sequence). V shed 8 bases and J shed 5 bases, with 20 bases lying between them. The CDR3 nucleotides read TGTGCCAGCGAATCCCAGGGAGCAGGACAAGATACGCAGTATTTT. Translation: CASESQGAGQDTQYF.

Worth noting for this clone: Other DNA variants within this sample encode the same CDR3. The chain links TRBV18 to TRBJ1-3; 9 bases match TRBD1. Germline V gives CDR1 KGHSH, CDR2 LQKENI. V shed 3 bases and J 3 bases; nucleotides not matched to a gene: 0. CDR3 length: 14 residues. CDR3 sequence: CASSPDRGGNTIYF. CDR3 DNA sequence: TGTGCCAGCTCACCGGACAGGGGTGGAAACACCATATATTTT.

The chain carries TRBV4-1 and TRBJ1-4, with D possibly TRBD1 on 5 matching bases. Germline CDR1 and CDR2: MGHRA and YSYEKL. CDR3 length: 15 amino acids. V dropped 6 bases and J dropped 8 bases, with 19 bases sitting between them. CDR3 sequence reads: CASSALGALREKLFF. The DNA of the CDR3 is TGCGCCAGCAGTGCTCTTGGGGCCTTGCGAGAAAAACTGTTTTTT.

This sequence joins TRBV5-6 and TRBJ1-2; D is possibly TRBD1 (5 bases). This CDR3 is 14 amino acids long. Looked up from germline, CDR1 is SGHDT and CDR2 is YYEEEE. V was shortened by 6 bases and J by 3 bases, with 15 bases between the two germline ends. Here the CDR3 DNA reads TGTGCCAGCACCCCGACTCTGGGGGACTATGGCTACACCTTC. Protein product: CASTPTLGDYGYTF.

The rearrangement uses TRBV19 and TRBJ2-1, with TRBD2 as a possible D gene (6 bases). Trimming took off 4 bases at V and 3 bases at J, with 13 bases between the two ends. The CDR3 extends over 15 amino acids. Germline loops: CDR1 LNHDA, CDR2 SQIVND (reference sequence). The CDR3 bases are TGTGCCAGTAGTACGCTAGCGTGGGGCTACAATGAGCAGTTCTTC. This sequence encodes CASSTLAWGYNEQFF.

To note about this clone: Other DNA sequences in this sample translate to the same CDR3. The rearrangement joins TRBV20-1 to TRBJ1-2, with no clear D. The ends were cut back, 3 bases at V and 8 bases at J, with 10 bases in the middle. Germline CDR1 and CDR2: DFQATT and SNEGSKA (reference sequence). The CDR3 sequence is 11 residues long. The CDR3 DNA reads as TGCAGTGCTAGGCCCGCGGGCGGCTACACCTTC. Translating gives CSARPAGGYTF.

V gene TRBV5-1 combines with J gene TRBJ1-1; unclear D gene. From germline, CDR1 is SGHRS and CDR2 YFSETQ. The V and J ends lost 2 bases and 7 bases respectively, with 12 bases between them. This CDR3 region has 13 residues. CDR3 residues: CASSFIWGGEAFF. DNA of the CDR3: TGCGCCAGCAGCTTTATATGGGGAGGTGAAGCTTTCTTT.